This T cell receptor (beta chain) came from a study of T cell repertoires in cytomegalovirus infection. For the study at large: Through public TCR beta signatures, both CMV infection and matching HLA type were indicated.

TCRdb redid the calling of the reads with MiXCR, one entry per CDR3 protein. The sample shows 200,000 to 300,000 distinct CDR3 sequences, roughly an eighth of them seen only once. Notes on the study in general: Clonotypes of TCR beta that were HLA-C-restricted and CMV-specific dominated the ex vivo response.

Only a few counts were recorded for this clonotype. No antigen is known for it. The TCR sequence derives from a human donor in good health (CMV status not recorded). Some clones in this sample may be carry-over from other donors' samples. The specimen sequenced was PBMCs.

CDR3 protein: CASSQEVTGELFF. DNA for the CDR3: TGTGCCAGCAGCCAAGAGGTCACCGGGGAGCTGTTTTTT. V and J are TRBV4-2 and TRBJ2-2; D not certain. Per the germline V gene, CDR1 is LGHNA and CDR2 is YNFKEQ. Trimming removed 0 bases at V and 4 bases at J, with 3 bases between. This CDR3 comprises 13 residues.